This entry concerns a single T cell receptor (beta chain). The CDR3 has 15 amino acids. Germline assignment: CDR1 MNHEY and CDR2 SVGAGI. J was trimmed by 7 bases and V by 7 bases; bases with no gene match: 12. The data belong to a study of type 1 regulatory T cells. Study overall: This in vitro CD4 product, T-allo10, is enriched for Tr1 cells and alloantigen-specific.

In TCRdb, the reads were re-called with MiXCR into one record per CDR3 protein. The sample contains 80,000 to 100,000 distinct CDR3 sequences, roughly 28% of which appear only once. The receptor's source is a human donor in good health. The specimen was CD4+ T cells, either the whole sample or a sorted fraction (not recorded which). The V gene is TRBV6-5, the J gene TRBJ2-1; the match to TRBD2 covers 8 bases. This CDR3 is CASTASSGSDNEQFF. For the CDR3, the DNA is TGTGCCAGCACCGCCTCAAGCGGGAGCGATAATGAGCAGTTCTTC.